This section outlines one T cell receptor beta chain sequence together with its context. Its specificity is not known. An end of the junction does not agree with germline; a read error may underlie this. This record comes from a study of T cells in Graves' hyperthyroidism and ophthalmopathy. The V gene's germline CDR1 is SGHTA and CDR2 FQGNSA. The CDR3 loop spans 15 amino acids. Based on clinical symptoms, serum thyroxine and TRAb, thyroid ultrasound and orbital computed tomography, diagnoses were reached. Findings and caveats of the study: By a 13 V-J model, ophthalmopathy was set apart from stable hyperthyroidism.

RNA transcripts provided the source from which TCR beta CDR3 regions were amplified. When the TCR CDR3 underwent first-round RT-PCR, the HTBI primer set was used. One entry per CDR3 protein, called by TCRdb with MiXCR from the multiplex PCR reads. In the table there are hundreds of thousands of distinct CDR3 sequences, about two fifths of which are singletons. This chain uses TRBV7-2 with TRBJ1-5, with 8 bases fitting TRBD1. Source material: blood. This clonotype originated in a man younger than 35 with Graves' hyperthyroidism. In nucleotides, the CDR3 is TGTGCCAGCAGCTCAGGACAGGGTAGCAATCAGCCCCAGCAGTTT. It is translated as CASSSGQGSNQPQQF.